Described below is a single T cell receptor (beta chain) sequence and its context. Its antigen is undetermined. These data belong to a study of cytomegalovirus exposure and HLA in healthy donors. Study findings and constraints: Another analysis was done later, and it associated more than 15,000 TCR beta sequences with HLA alleles at 0.05 false discovery rate.

This CDR3 is built from 14 residues. Germline V CDR1 and CDR2: SGHAT, FQDESV (reference sequence). V was pared by 0 bases and J by 7 bases, with 12 bases between. The PCR contained 60 Vbeta and 13 Jbeta primers. The repertoire was sequenced with immunoSEQ multiplex PCR; TCRdb's copy has only in-frame clones and lacks some. The repertoire shows under 200,000 clones; the top ten hold under 6.5%. The receptor was derived from a man aged 25-45 years in good health and CMV-seronegative. Sample: PBMCs. This chain links TRBV11-1 with TRBJ1-1; a weak D match, TRBD1 (6 bases). The CDR3 region is CASSLAGHSSEAFF. CDR3 in DNA: TGTGCCAGCAGCTTAGCGGGACACTCGAGTGAAGCTTTCTTT. Full variable domain (remainder filled in from reference TRBV11-1 and TRBJ1-1): EAEVAQSPRYKITEKSQAVAFWCDPISGHATLYWYRQILGQGPELLVQFQDESVVDDSQLPKDRFSAERLKGVDSTLKIQPAELGDSAMYLCASSLAGHSSEAFFGQGTRLTVV.